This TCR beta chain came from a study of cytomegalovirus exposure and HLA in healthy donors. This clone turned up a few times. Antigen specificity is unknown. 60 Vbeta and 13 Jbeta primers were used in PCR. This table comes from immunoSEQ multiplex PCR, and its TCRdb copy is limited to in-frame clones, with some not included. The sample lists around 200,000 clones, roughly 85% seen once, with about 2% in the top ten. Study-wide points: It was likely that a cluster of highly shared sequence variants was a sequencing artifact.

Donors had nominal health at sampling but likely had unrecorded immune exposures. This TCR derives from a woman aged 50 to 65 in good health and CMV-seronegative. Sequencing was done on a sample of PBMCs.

The CDR3 nucleotides are TGTGCCAGTAGTAATGACAGGGGGACGAATGAAAAACTGTTTTTT. This translates into CASSNDRGTNEKLFF. The chain employs TRBV19 and TRBJ1-4; 9 bases map to TRBD1. V shed 4 bases and J 5 bases; nucleotides not matched to a gene: 5. Looked up from germline, CDR1 is LNHDA and CDR2 is SQIVND (reference sequence). The CDR3 sequence is 15 residues long.